This T cell receptor (beta chain) is from a study of CD4 T cell repertoires in COVID-19. For the study at large: Relabeled CFSE-low cells, IL-2-expanded for less than 11 days, met spikes from other coronaviruses.

These memory T cells were uncultured and sequenced directly after ex vivo isolation. Findings and limits, study-wide: Sharing of several most expanded SARS-CoV-2-reactive clonotypes across memory subsets suggested intraclonal diversification. Between about 6.5 and 27% of SARS-CoV-2 clonotypes also appeared in SARS-CoV and/or HKU1 spike cultures.

There are 14 residues in the CDR3. Germline CDR1 reads LGHDT; CDR2 reads YNNKEL (reference sequence). Between the trimmed V and J ends, which lost 4 bases and 1 base, there was a span of 10 bases. This clone has just a few counts. Its target is unknown. Sequencing was performed with immunoSEQ multiplex PCR; in TCRdb, only in-frame clones are kept and a portion is missing. The table has about 75,000 clones, about four fifths seen once; the top ten hold 0.45% to 0.7%. This clonotype originated in a human donor who had COVID-19. The starting material was CD4+ T cells from peripheral blood, obtained after recovery from COVID-19. The rearrangement links TRBV3-1 (or the pseudogene TRBV3-2) to TRBJ1-1; D is uncertain. This chain's CDR3 is CASSRTGGNTEAFF. Here the CDR3 DNA reads TGTGCCAGCAGCCGAACGGGCGGGAACACTGAAGCTTTCTTT.